The T cell receptor (beta chain) described here comes from a study of graft-versus-host responses after intestinal transplantation. On this clone itself: What it recognizes is unknown.

The method was immunoSEQ multiplex PCR; TCRdb's version includes in-frame clones alone and lacks a portion of them. This sample has 90,000 to 95,000 clones; 90% to 95% occur once, and the top ten carry less than 0.5%. Germline assignment: CDR1 MNHEY and CDR2 SVGAGI. There are 12 residues in the CDR3. Trimming pared 6 bases from V and 6 bases from J, leaving 10 bases between. Source: unstimulated CD8+ T cells sorted from spleen or lymph node cells, taken before intestinal transplant. The chain carries TRBV6-5 and TRBJ2-3, with D unclear. The TCR originated in a human donor who received an intestinal transplant. The CDR3: CASSPNGDTQYF. The DNA for the CDR3 is TGTGCCAGCAGCCCCAACGGGGATACGCAGTATTTT.